The subject of this entry is one T cell receptor beta chain. Its antigen is not yet known. No clone much larger than this one lies a single base away; base qualities are absent. The data are from a study of OX40 agonist ivuxolimab in advanced cancers. In the study overall: Ivuxolimab, which targeted the costimulatory receptor OX40 (CD134), was an agonistic, fully human IgG2 monoclonal antibody. The monotherapy dose-escalation portion (N ≈ 55 patients) of the phase I ivuxolimab trial is reported in the paper. Intravenous ivuxolimab was administered to patients every 2 weeks at six dose levels: 0.01, 0.1, 0.3, 1.5, 3 and 10 mg/kg. Of the roughly 52 dose-escalation patients, hepatocellular carcinoma was present in about 19, melanoma in around 15, renal cell carcinoma in 9 and head and neck cancer in 9. Prior anti-PD-1, anti-PD-L1 or anti-CTLA-4 therapy was permitted, and checkpoint inhibitors had been received by around 40% of dose-escalation patients. Three dose-escalation patients achieved partial responses, one with hepatocellular carcinoma and two with cutaneous melanoma. The dose-escalation cohort was 82.7% male with a mean age of about 60 years, ranging from about 23 to 85. Peripheral TCRbeta sequencing was intended to test whether TCR sequence diversity was altered and clonal T-cell expansion was caused by ivuxolimab. The full study reports these points: In the 0.1-3.0 mg/kg groups, partial responders were among the patients with the lowest normalized peripheral clonal expansion, particularly in CD8+ T cells. On average, CD8+ T cells showed more expanded clones than CD4+ T cells after ivuxolimab. At doses of 0.1 to 3.0 mg/kg, clonal expansion of both CD4+ and CD8+ T cells in blood was seen between baseline and week 6. Low levels of normalized T-cell clonal expansion were also seen in some patients who did not respond. Which antigens the clonally expanded peripheral T cells were specific for was not determined.

The trial excluded patients who had a history of autoimmune disease or were on systemic immunosuppression. In every dose cohort, peripheral blood was drawn for TCR sequencing at baseline, cycle 4 day 1, and cycle 7 day 1. The samples were drawn from a first-in-human, open-label, multicenter phase I dose-escalation trial of ivuxolimab. Adults with locally advanced or metastatic melanoma, renal cell carcinoma, hepatocellular carcinoma or head and neck squamous cell carcinoma were enrolled in the trial. Before TCR sequencing, CD4+ T cells and CD8+ T cells from peripheral blood were sorted into separate populations. To sequence the TCRbeta CDR3 region, genomic DNA was isolated from the sorted cells. The immunoSEQ Assay was used to sequence the TCRbeta CDR3 regions. TCRdb holds this immuneACCESS table with in-frame rearrangements only. Some clones are missing; in checked studies, unresolved V genes explain under half, and the rest has no known cause. Within this sample are under 100,000 clones, with approximately 90% of them counted one time only. 0.53% of the sample is taken by the ten largest.

The sequences come from CD4+ or CD8+ T cells sorted from blood, collected in a trial of the OX40 agonist ivuxolimab. This TCR was sampled from an adult with an advanced solid tumor such as melanoma, head and neck, liver or kidney cancer.

The CDR3 is CASSRSGINEKLFF. The sequence in DNA is TGCGCCAGCAGCAGGTCGGGGATTAATGAAAAACTGTTTTTT. This chain joins TRBV5-1 to TRBJ1-4; no confident D gene assignment can be made. CDR1 is given as SGHRS and CDR2 as YFSETQ, both from the germline V gene. V is reduced by 4 bases and J by 4 bases, leaving a spacing of 11 bases between them. From the cysteine through the phenylalanine, the CDR3 covers 14 amino acids. Left in the record is the CDR3 DNA by itself, 42 bases read in frame from the first base.